This T cell receptor (beta chain) was observed in a study of shared clonotypes between healthy human individuals. Each subset's genomic DNA was split evenly across several immunoSEQ plates. Some clones are missing from TCRdb's copy, which holds only in-frame ones; the method was immunoSEQ multiplex PCR. The profile shows about 2.3 million clones, around 90% of them singletons. Germline CDR1 and CDR2: MDHEN and SYDVKM. The ends lost 5 bases at V and 1 base at J; junction bases unmatched: 3. The CDR3 sequence is 14 residues long. Sequencing was carried out using naive CD4+ T cells from PBMCs. This sample's subset: CD45RA+ positively selected. This chain uses TRBV28 with TRBJ1-1, with TRBD1 matching over 8 bases. This receptor was taken from a man between 18 and 35 years old in good health. Some clones in this sample may be carry-over from other donors' samples. As DNA, the CDR3 is TGTGCCAGCAGTCCGGGACAGGAGAACACTGAAGCTTTCTTT. This sequence encodes CASSPGQENTEAFF.